This paragraph covers one T cell receptor beta chain sequence. The data belong to a study of shared clonotypes between healthy human individuals. Assay execution proceeded at the deep level. Investigators spread the genomic DNA of each subset evenly over several immunoSEQ plates. Profiling relied on immunoSEQ multiplex PCR, and the TCRdb table lists in-frame clones only, not all of them. The top ten hold approximately 12% of the sample, which has 400,000 to 500,000 clones, around 80% seen once. CDR1 is MDHEN and CDR2 is SYDVKM in the germline V gene. The V end was cut by 6 bases, the J end by 9 bases, with 18 bases between. CDR3 size: 13 residues.

The chain joins TRBV28 to TRBJ2-7; either TRBD1 or TRBD2 may supply D (6 bases each). Specimen: PBMCs. The source is a woman between 40 and 50 years old in good health. Some clones in this sample may be carry-over from other donors' samples. CDR3 amino acids: CASSLRGGGVQYF. CDR3 DNA sequence: TGTGCCAGCAGCCTCAGGGGTGGAGGGGTGCAGTACTTC.